These T cell receptor beta chains were read from a single sample in a study of shared clonotypes between healthy human individuals. The table came from immunoSEQ multiplex PCR; TCRdb's copy has only in-frame clones and leaves some out. The profile shows some 790,000 clones, over 55% of them singletons. Sequencing used memory CD4+ T cells sorted from blood. These receptors all stem from a woman aged 25-40 years in good health. Both conserved end residues are part of each CDR3. A D gene is named only where the DNA matches it firmly. Clone sizes are given selectively: once, few, many, or a class where the clone is expanded.

cdr3_aa	cdr3_nt	v_call	j_call	d_call	cdr3_length	clone_size
CASTLGQFLNYGYTF	TGTGCCAGCACCCTAGGACAGTTTCTTAACTATGGCTACACCTTC	TRBV28	TRBJ1-2	NA	15	NA
CASSLVDQQETQYF	TGTGCCAGCAGCTTAGTCGACCAACAAGAGACCCAGTACTTC	TRBV11-2	TRBJ2-5	NA	14	few
CATRGETDTQYF	TGTGCCACCCGAGGCGAGACAGATACGCAGTATTTT	TRBV19	TRBJ2-3	NA	12	NA
CASSYLGQGRTEAFF	TGTGCCAGCAGTTACCTGGGACAGGGGCGCACTGAAGCTTTCTTT	TRBV6-5	TRBJ1-1	TRBD1	15	many
CASSRFENTEAFF	TGTGCCAGCAGTCGATTCGAGAACACTGAAGCTTTCTTT	TRBV6-1	TRBJ1-1	NA	13	few
CASSYLSLDANTEAFF	TGTGCCAGCAGTTATCTTTCCCTGGACGCTAACACTGAAGCTTTCTTT	TRBV6-5	TRBJ1-1	NA	16	few
CASSLNNEQFF	TGTGCCAGCAGCTTAAACAATGAGCAGTTCTTC	TRBV7-3	TRBJ2-1	NA	11	NA
CASSAAGGSYEQYF	TGCGCCAGCAGCGCGGCGGGGGGCTCCTACGAGCAGTACTTC	TRBV5-1	TRBJ2-7	TRBD2	14	NA
CASSPPRASGRNNEQFF	TGTGCCAGCAGCCCCCCGAGGGCTAGCGGGAGGAACAATGAGCAGTTCTTC	TRBV5-8	TRBJ2-1	TRBD2	17	NA
CASSVDEETQYF	TGTGCCAGCAGCGTGGACGAGGAGACCCAGTACTTC	TRBV5-4	TRBJ2-5	NA	12	NA
CASSVSPRELFF	TGTGCCAGCAGCGTAAGCCCCAGGGAACTGTTTTTT	TRBV28	TRBJ1-4	NA	12	NA
CASSLAGESLPEQYF	TGCGCCAGCAGCTTGGCCGGTGAGAGCCTACCCGAGCAGTACTTC	TRBV5-1	TRBJ2-7	NA	15	NA
CASSVGDRPDTQYF	TGTGCCAGCAGCGTGGGAGACCGACCAGATACGCAGTATTTT	TRBV9	TRBJ2-3	NA	14	few
CASSEGGNTGELFF	TGTGCCAGCAGTGAGGGGGGGAACACCGGGGAGCTGTTTTTT	TRBV6-4	TRBJ2-2	NA	14	NA
CASSINGPGLTKETQYF	TGTGCCAGTAGTATAAACGGTCCAGGGTTAACGAAAGAGACCCAGTACTTC	TRBV19	TRBJ2-5	NA	17	NA
CASSLGARGQVNTEAFF	TGTGCCAGCAGCTTAGGGGCCAGGGGGCAGGTGAACACTGAAGCTTTCTTT	TRBV7-8	TRBJ1-1	TRBD1	17	NA
CASSPFRTGNYGYTF	TGTGCCAGCAGTCCCTTCCGGACAGGGAACTATGGCTACACCTTC	TRBV6-6	TRBJ1-2	TRBD1	15	few
CSVYVGGADTQYF	TGCAGCGTTTATGTGGGAGGCGCGGATACGCAGTATTTT	TRBV29-1	TRBJ2-3	NA	13	NA
CASSVGLGASGPQETQYF	TGTGCCAGCAGCGTAGGGTTGGGGGCTAGCGGGCCCCAAGAGACCCAGTACTTC	TRBV9	TRBJ2-5	TRBD2	18	NA
CASSETRTINEQFF	TGTGCCAGCAGCGAGACTAGGACGATCAATGAGCAGTTCTTC	TRBV2	TRBJ2-1	NA	14	NA
CASSPDRGTDTQYF	TGTGCCAGCAGCCCGGACAGGGGTACAGATACGCAGTATTTT	TRBV7-7	TRBJ2-3	TRBD1	14	few
CASSPRVGYEQYF	TGCGCCAGCAGCCCCAGGGTCGGCTACGAGCAGTACTTC	TRBV4-1	TRBJ2-7	NA	13	NA
CASSQAAVLNTEAFF	TGTGCCAGCAGCCAAGCTGCAGTCTTGAACACTGAAGCTTTCTTT	TRBV7-2	TRBJ1-1	NA	15	NA
CASSRRTSGTDYNEQFF	TGTGCCAGCAGCCGCCGGACTAGCGGGACAGATTACAATGAGCAGTTCTTC	TRBV5-4	TRBJ2-1	TRBD2	17	NA
CASSLSVAQGAPGYTF	TGTGCCAGCAGTTTAAGTGTGGCACAGGGGGCGCCTGGCTACACCTTC	TRBV27	TRBJ1-2	TRBD1	16	NA
CASSRRLAGGHPGTQYF	TGTGCCAGCAGTCGGAGACTAGCGGGAGGGCACCCGGGTACGCAGTATTTT	TRBV11-2	TRBJ2-3	TRBD2	17	NA
CASSPNADQPQHF	TGTGCCAGCAGCCCCAACGCGGATCAGCCCCAGCATTTT	TRBV7-2	TRBJ1-5	NA	13	NA
CASSTLAWGTEAFF	TGTGCCAGTAGTACCCTTGCTTGGGGCACTGAAGCTTTCTTT	TRBV19	TRBJ1-1	NA	14	NA
CASSLDSPAKNSPLHF	TGCGCCAGCAGCTTGGACAGCCCTGCCAAGAACTCACCCCTCCACTTT	TRBV5-1	TRBJ1-6	NA	16	once
CASSLLTGWTEAFF	TGTGCCAGCAGCCTACTGACAGGGTGGACTGAAGCTTTCTTT	TRBV5-6	TRBJ1-1	TRBD1	14	many
CASSFGMVAANTDTQYF	TGTGCCAGCAGTTTCGGGATGGTAGCAGCAAACACAGATACGCAGTATTTT	TRBV27	TRBJ2-3	NA	17	NA
CASRRGVSNTEAFF	TGTGCCAGCAGGAGAGGTGTGTCCAACACTGAAGCTTTCTTT	TRBV6-5	TRBJ1-1	NA	14	NA
CASSLSGTMGSGETQYF	TGCGCCAGCAGTCTCTCCGGGACAATGGGTTCCGGGGAGACCCAGTACTTC	TRBV23-1	TRBJ2-5	NA	17	NA
CASRTRGSGETQYF	TGTGCCAGTAGGACCAGGGGGAGTGGAGAGACCCAGTACTTC	TRBV19	TRBJ2-5	TRBD1	14	NA
CASSLDYGTSSEQYF	TGTGCCAGCAGCTTAGACTACGGGACCTCCTCCGAGCAGTACTTC	TRBV7-6	TRBJ2-7	NA	15	once
CASSSEGADTQYF	TGTGCCAGCAGCTCGGAGGGGGCAGATACGCAGTATTTT	TRBV7-3	TRBJ2-3	NA	13	NA
CASSLFASGGLPYEQYF	TGCGCCAGCAGCTTGTTCGCTAGCGGGGGCCTTCCCTACGAGCAGTACTTC	TRBV5-1	TRBJ2-7	TRBD2	17	once
CASSPHTSGSPYEQYF	TGTGCCAGCAGCCCCCATACTAGCGGGAGCCCCTACGAGCAGTACTTC	TRBV28	TRBJ2-7	TRBD2	16	NA
CASSIGSRDEQFF	TGCGCCAGCAGCATAGGGTCCCGAGATGAGCAGTTCTTC	TRBV5-1	TRBJ2-1	NA	13	NA
CSVELVTGGSGYTF	TGCAGCGTTGAACTCGTGACGGGGGGTAGTGGCTACACCTTC	TRBV29-1	TRBJ1-2	NA	14	many
CSARDNYEQYF	TGCAGTGCTAGAGATAACTACGAGCAGTACTTC	TRBV20-1	TRBJ2-7	NA	11	NA
CARPGGTQYF	TGCGCCCGCCCAGGTGGGACCCAGTACTTC	TRBV4-1	TRBJ2-5	NA	10	NA
CASSVAVRDAYNEQFF	TGTGCCAGCAGCGTAGCTGTGAGGGACGCTTACAATGAGCAGTTCTTC	TRBV9	TRBJ2-1	NA	16	NA
CATRLAGGPGEQFF	TGTGCCACCCGACTAGCGGGAGGGCCAGGTGAGCAGTTCTTC	TRBV19	TRBJ2-1	TRBD2	14	few
CASSPPFGNTEAFF	TGTGCCAGCTCACCACCGTTCGGGAACACTGAAGCTTTCTTT	TRBV18	TRBJ1-1	NA	14	few
CASSHSSSSKNIQYF	TGTGCCAGCAGCCACTCTAGCAGTTCTAAAAACATTCAGTACTTC	TRBV14	TRBJ2-4	NA	15	NA
CASSLKTSGVPTDTQYF	TGCGCCAGCAGCCTAAAGACTAGCGGAGTTCCCACAGATACGCAGTATTTT	TRBV5-1	TRBJ2-3	TRBD2	17	NA
CASSLVRDVTHEQYF	TGTGCCAGCAGCCTTGTACGGGACGTGACCCACGAGCAGTACTTC	TRBV7-9	TRBJ2-7	NA	15	NA
CASTLEFGTGSNNEQFF	TGTGCCAGTACTCTTGAGTTCGGGACAGGCAGTAACAATGAGCAGTTCTTC	TRBV28	TRBJ2-1	TRBD1	17	few